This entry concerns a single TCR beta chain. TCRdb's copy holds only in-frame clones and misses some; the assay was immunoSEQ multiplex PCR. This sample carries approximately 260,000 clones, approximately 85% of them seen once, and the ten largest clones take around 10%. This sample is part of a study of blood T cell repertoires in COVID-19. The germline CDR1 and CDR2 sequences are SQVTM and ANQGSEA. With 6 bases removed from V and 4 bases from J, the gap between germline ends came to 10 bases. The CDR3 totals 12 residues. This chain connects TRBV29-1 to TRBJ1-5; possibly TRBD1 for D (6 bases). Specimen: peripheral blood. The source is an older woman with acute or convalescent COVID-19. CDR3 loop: CSVAQGNQPQHF. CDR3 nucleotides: TGCAGCGTCGCTCAGGGGAATCAGCCCCAGCATTTT.